This T cell receptor beta chain was found in a study of CD8 T cells in Susac syndrome. With random hexamers, roughly 0.45 to 1 ug RNA was reverse transcribed. Each CDR3 protein gets one entry after TCRdb re-called the immunoSEQ multiplex PCR reads with MiXCR. The table records some 96,000 distinct CDR3 sequences, 85% to 95% of them present only once. CDR3 size: 15 residues. V shed 3 bases, J shed 2 bases, and the junction held 4 bases outside the gene matches. The sample taken for sequencing was CD4+ T cells from PBMCs. The chain links TRBV12-3 or TRBV12-4 to TRBJ2-5; the match to TRBD2 covers 9 bases. This sequence originates from a human donor with Susac syndrome. DNA of the CDR3: TGTGCCAGCAGTTTTAGCGGGGGAGGACAAGAGACCCAGTACTTC. Translated, it gives CASSFSGGGQETQYF.